A single T cell receptor beta chain is shown here with its context. This record comes from a study of blood T cell repertoires in COVID-19. Across the whole study: Spain, Italy and the United States supplied samples that represented acute and convalescent COVID-19.

Germline CDR1 and CDR2: MGHRA and YSYEKL. The CDR3 sequence is 15 residues long. The V gene end was trimmed by 0 bases and the J gene end by 4 bases; junction bases not matched to a gene: 5. Here immunoSEQ multiplex PCR was the method, and the copy in TCRdb shows in-frame clones only, minus some. Of approximately 240,000 clones in the sample, more than 60% were seen once. This chain links TRBV4-1 with TRBJ1-2, with 7 bases that match TRBD1. This TCR was sampled from a woman in her forties with active or convalescent COVID-19. The sequenced sample consisted of peripheral blood. The chain's CDR3 is CASSQDEPGGYGYTF. CDR3 DNA sequence: TGCGCCAGCAGCCAAGATGAGCCAGGGGGCTATGGCTACACCTTC.